These 11 T cell receptor beta chains were all obtained from the same sample, sequenced in a study of cytomegalovirus exposure and HLA in healthy donors. Vbeta (60) and Jbeta (13) primers were used in the PCR. The method was immunoSEQ multiplex PCR; TCRdb's version includes in-frame clones alone and lacks a portion of them. The sample lists 90,000 to 100,000 clones, around 70% occurring once. Sequenced material: PBMCs. These TCRs come from a man aged 50 to 59 in good health and CMV-seronegative.

The chain uses TRBV19 and TRBJ2-7, with 7 bases identical to TRBD1. The CDR3 totals 15 residues. CDR1 is LNHDA, CDR2 SQIVND, per germline (reference sequence). Losses at the gene ends were 5 bases for V and 2 bases for J; bases not matched to a gene: 9. This CDR3 reads CASSARTGEAYEQYF. The CDR3 DNA follows: TGTGCCAGTAGTGCGCGGACAGGCGAAGCCTACGAGCAGTACTTC.

The rearrangement joins TRBV5-1 to TRBJ1-1, with 7 bases fitting TRBD1. The CDR3 has 16 residues. Germline-derived CDR1 and CDR2 are SGHRS and YFSETQ. V lost 4 bases, J lost 4 bases, and 13 bases stayed unmatched. CDR3 residues: CASSPELDRVGTEAFF. Written as DNA, the CDR3 is TGCGCCAGCAGCCCGGAATTAGACAGGGTGGGCACTGAAGCTTTCTTT. Filled out from reference TRBV5-1 and TRBJ1-1, the complete variable domain reads KAGVTQTPRYLIKTRGQQVTLSCSPISGHRSVSWYQQTPGQGLQFLFEYFSETQRNKGNFPGRFSGRQFSNSRSEMNVSTLELGDSALYLCASSPELDRVGTEAFFGQGTRLTVV.

The chain is built from TRBV19 and TRBJ2-7; TRBD2 might be the D (6 bases). CDR3 length: 12 amino acids. V was shortened by 5 bases and J by 6 bases, with 11 bases between the two germline ends. Germline lookup yields CDR1 LNHDA and CDR2 SQIVND (reference sequence). For the CDR3, the DNA is TGTGCCAGTAGTCCCCCGGGAGTCGAGCAGTACTTC. This codes for CASSPPGVEQYF.

V gene TRBV28 combines with J gene TRBJ1-2; 10 bases match TRBD1. In germline, CDR1 is MDHEN, CDR2 SYDVKM. The CDR3 runs to 15 residues. J gave up 8 bases and V 5 bases, and 11 bases lay outside the gene matches. As DNA, the CDR3 is TGTGCCAGCAGTCGCGCGGGACAGGGGATTGAGGGCTACACCTTC. Its translation is CASSRAGQGIEGYTF.

The chain is built from TRBV10-1 and TRBJ2-7, with a possible D match to TRBD2 (5 bases). This CDR3 has 15 amino acids. Germline lookup yields CDR1 WNHNN and CDR2 SYGVQD (reference sequence). Trimming shortened V by 6 bases and J by 3 bases, and 18 bases separated the two germline ends. CDR3 protein: CASSPGGMGNYEQYF. For the CDR3, the DNA is TGCGCCAGCAGCCCCGGAGGTATGGGGAACTACGAGCAGTACTTC.

The chain combines TRBV15 with TRBJ2-7, with 9 bases lining up with TRBD1. The CDR3 has 15 residues. Germline assignment: CDR1 LNHNV and CDR2 YYDKDF (reference sequence). The V segment lost 3 bases and the J segment 2 bases; nucleotides outside the gene matches: 5. CDR3 in DNA: TGTGCCACCAGCAGGCCGGGACAGGGTACCTACGAGCAGTACTTC. Translating gives CATSRPGQGTYEQYF.

In this sample, this clone turned up a few times. This chain uses TRBV6-5 with TRBJ2-7; 7 nucleotides align to TRBD1. Trimming removed 4 bases from V and 3 bases from J; junction bases left unmatched: 9. Germline-derived CDR1 and CDR2 are MNHEY and SVGAGI. The CDR3 runs to 15 residues. The CDR3 coding sequence is TGTGCCAGCAGTTCCCAGCGGACAGGCAGCTACGAGCAGTACTTC. This gives the protein CASSSQRTGSYEQYF.

This clone came up a few times. The chain joins TRBV18 to TRBJ1-3; the D is unclear. Germline lookup yields CDR1 KGHSH and CDR2 LQKENI. V lost 4 bases and J 0 bases, leaving 4 bases between the germline ends. This CDR3 has 13 amino acids. Here the CDR3 DNA reads TGTGCCAGCTCACTTAGCTCTGGAAACACCATATATTTT. As protein: CASSLSSGNTIYF.

The chain employs TRBV4-1 and TRBJ2-7; D ambiguous. The CDR3 is 15 residues long. With 1 base removed from V and 2 bases from J, the gap between germline ends came to 12 bases. The germline V gene encodes CDR1 MGHRA and CDR2 YSYEKL. The DNA for the CDR3 is TGCGCCAGCAGCCAAGTTTTAGATTATCCCTACGAGCAGTACTTC. Translation: CASSQVLDYPYEQYF.

J is TRBJ2-3 and V is TRBV7-9; D unclear. This CDR3 is 11 amino acids long. Trimming pared 4 bases from V and 10 bases from J, leaving 9 bases between. Germline CDR1 reads SEHNR; CDR2 reads FQNEAQ (reference sequence). The CDR3 DNA reads TGTGCCAGCAGCTCCGACTGGTCGCAGTATTTT. As protein: CASSSDWSQYF.

Here the CDR3 DNA reads TGTGCCAGTAGTATAGAAGCGGGGCGGGGGTTTGGAGGTGAAGCTTTCTTT. This translates into CASSIEAGRGFGGEAFF. V usage is TRBV19 and J usage is TRBJ1-1; the D gene is possibly TRBD1 (5 bases). The CDR3 loop spans 17 amino acids. Germline-derived CDR1 and CDR2 are LNHDA and SQIVND (reference sequence). V was clipped by 0 bases and J by 7 bases, with 21 bases between them. The full variable domain, in which reference TRBV19 and TRBJ1-1 provide the parts outside the CDR3, is DGGITQSPKYLFRKEGQNVTLSCEQNLNHDAMYWYRQDPGQGLRLIYYSQIVNDFQKGDIAEGYSVSREKKESFPLTVTSAQKNPTAFYLCASSIEAGRGFGGEAFFGQGTRLTVV.